This TCR beta chain stems from a study of blood T cell repertoires in COVID-19. Generated by immunoSEQ multiplex PCR, the TCRdb table keeps only in-frame clones and is missing some. The data contain about 210,000 clones, approximately 91% of them singletons. The specimen sequenced was peripheral blood. This TCR was sampled from a man between 18 and 35 years old with active or convalescent COVID-19.

The CDR3 region has the DNA TGCGCCAGCAGCCAAGGGACTAGCGGGCCTTACGAGCAGTACTTC. Translated: CASSQGTSGPYEQYF. This chain links TRBV4-3 with TRBJ2-7, with 11 bases that match TRBD2. Germline V gene sequence: CDR1 LGHNA, CDR2 YSLEER. J gave up 4 bases and V 1 base, and 3 bases lay outside the gene matches. This CDR3 is 15 amino acids long.